Listed here are 32 T cell receptor beta chains from one sample, sequenced in a study of T-cell memory formation after mild COVID-19. MiXCR was run by TCRdb on the 5' RACE reads, yielding one entry per CDR3 protein. This sample carries about 190,000 distinct CDR3 sequences, roughly 30% of them seen once, and the ten largest clones take over 10%. Material: PBMCs or a T cell subset sorted from them (not recorded which). Receptors originate from an adult woman who had mild COVID-19 (a few samples of this study predate the infection). Cell type and time point are not known.

This clonotype was detected only a few times. The J gene is TRBJ2-7, the V gene TRBV18, with a weak D call TRBD1 (6 bases). Trimming removed 6 bases from V and 1 base from J, with 13 bases in between. CDR1 is KGHSH, CDR2 LQKENI, per germline. This CDR3 comprises 14 residues. This CDR3 reads CASSLKTGSYEQYF. The CDR3 DNA follows: TGTGCCAGCTCTCTAAAGACAGGTTCCTACGAGCAGTACTTC.

The chain uses TRBV6-5 and TRBJ2-7; TRBD2 matches at 9 bases. V trimming: 6 bases; J trimming: 3 bases; junction bases outside the gene matches: 9. The CDR3 contains 15 residues. Germline CDR1 and CDR2: MNHEY and SVGAGI. The CDR3 nucleotides are TGTGCCAGCAGATTTAGCGGGAGCCCGCTCTACGAGCAGTACTTC. This sequence encodes CASRFSGSPLYEQYF.

This clonotype was seen a single time. The chain carries TRBV5-5 and TRBJ1-1, with D perhaps matching TRBD1 (6 bases). Germline assignment: CDR1 SGHKS and CDR2 YYEKEE (reference sequence). The CDR3 totals 15 residues. Trimming cost V 3 bases and J 2 bases, with 14 bases left between them. CDR3 sequence: CASSWGGTLNTEAFF. The CDR3, as DNA: TGTGCCAGCAGCTGGGGGGGGACACTCAACACTGAAGCTTTCTTT. The whole variable domain, filled in from reference TRBV5-5 and TRBJ1-1, reads DAGVTQSPTHLIKTRGQQVTLRCSPISGHKSVSWYQQVLGQGPQFIFQYYEKEERGRGNFPDRFSARQFPNYSSELNVNALLLGDSALYLCASSWGGTLNTEAFFGQGTRLTVV.

This clonotype appeared once. The chain carries TRBV14 and TRBJ1-1; D ambiguous. CDR3 length: 15 residues. In germline, CDR1 is SGHDN, CDR2 FVKESK. Trimming pared 1 base from V and 4 bases from J, leaving 13 bases between. CDR3 region: CASSQVGPSVTEAFF. As DNA, the CDR3 is TGTGCCAGCAGCCAAGTGGGCCCAAGCGTCACTGAAGCTTTCTTT. Full variable domain (remainder filled in from reference TRBV14 and TRBJ1-1): EAGVTQFPSHSVIEKGQTVTLRCDPISGHDNLYWYRRVMGKEIKFLLHFVKESKQDESGMPNNRFLAERTGGTYSTLKVQPAELEDSGVYFCASSQVGPSVTEAFFGQGTRLTVV.

The chain uses TRBV6-1 and TRBJ2-3, with 7 positions matching TRBD2. Germline lookup yields CDR1 MNHNS and CDR2 SASEGT. This CDR3 is built from 16 residues. With 5 bases clipped from V and 5 bases from J, the junction kept 13 bases outside the gene matches. The CDR3 sequence is CASSLGLSTRGDTQYF. CDR3 nucleotide sequence: TGTGCCAGCAGTTTGGGACTATCGACCCGTGGAGATACGCAGTATTTT.

Here the CDR3 DNA reads TGTGCCAGCAGAGGGACAGGGCTCTACGAGCAGTACTTC. This sequence encodes CASRGTGLYEQYF. This rearrangement joins TRBV12-3 or TRBV12-4 to TRBJ2-7, with 9 bases lining up with TRBD1. V shed 6 bases, J shed 3 bases, and the junction held 3 bases outside the gene matches. The CDR3 covers 13 residues.

The V and J genes are TRBV7-2 and TRBJ2-7; a possible D gene is TRBD1 (6 bases). The CDR3 covers 14 residues. Per germline, CDR1 SGHTA and CDR2 FQGNSA. Trimming took 3 bases from V and 2 from J, leaving 11 bases between them. CDR3 nucleotides: TGTGCCAGCAGCTTCGCCAGGGGAGCCTACGAGCAGTACTTC. The encoded protein is CASSFARGAYEQYF.

There are a few counts of this clonotype. The chain couples TRBV7-9 to TRBJ2-4; weak D call: TRBD1 (6 bases). Germline V gene data show CDR1 as SEHNR and CDR2 as FQNEAQ (reference sequence). V lost 5 bases and J 0 bases, leaving 14 bases between the germline ends. This CDR3 region has 16 residues. The CDR3 DNA follows: TGTGCCAGCAGCCCACAGGGACAACTAGCCAAAAACATTCAGTACTTC. Encoded protein: CASSPQGQLAKNIQYF.

This clonotype appeared a few times. This chain connects TRBV5-1 to TRBJ2-1, with TRBD2 matching 14 bases. Losses at the gene ends were 3 bases for V and 6 bases for J; bases not matched to a gene: 5. Germline CDR1 reads SGHRS; CDR2 reads YFSETQ. This CDR3 spans 16 amino acids. CDR3 loop: CASSWETSGGGNEQFF. CDR3 sequence (DNA): TGCGCCAGCAGCTGGGAGACTAGCGGGGGGGGCAATGAGCAGTTCTTC.

The chain links TRBV7-2 to TRBJ2-7; D might be TRBD1 or TRBD2, each matching 5 bases. Trimming shortened V by 1 base and J by 0 bases, and 13 bases separated the two germline ends. Per germline, CDR1 SGHTA and CDR2 FQGNSA. The length of the CDR3 is 16 residues. CDR3 loop: CASSLVGRKNSYEQYF. CDR3 sequence (DNA): TGTGCCAGCAGCTTAGTGGGACGGAAGAACTCCTACGAGCAGTACTTC.

This clonotype was detected once. This chain uses TRBV12-3 or TRBV12-4 with TRBJ1-2; D gene ambiguous. CDR3 length equals 13 residues. Trimming cost V 8 bases and J 6 bases, with 16 bases left between them. CDR3 nucleotides: TGTGCCAGCTCCAAACCCGTCCAGGATGGCTACACCTTC. Protein sequence: CASSKPVQDGYTF.

This clonotype was recorded once. The chain links TRBV19 to TRBJ1-5, with D unclear. CDR3 length equals 14 residues. CDR1 and CDR2 from the germline V gene are LNHDA and SQIVND (reference sequence). The V end was cut by 5 bases, the J end by 2 bases, with 10 bases between. CDR3 nucleotides: TGTGCCAGTAGTGACCTGATCGGCAATCAGCCCCAGCATTTT. The encoded protein is CASSDLIGNQPQHF. The full variable domain, its missing parts supplied by reference TRBV19 and TRBJ1-5, is DGGITQSPKYLFRKEGQNVTLSCEQNLNHDAMYWYRQDPGQGLRLIYYSQIVNDFQKGDIAEGYSVSREKKESFPLTVTSAQKNPTAFYLCASSDLIGNQPQHFGDGTRLSIL.

A few counts support this clonotype. The V gene is TRBV12-3 or TRBV12-4, the J gene TRBJ2-1; unclear D gene. Trimming removed 5 bases from V and 5 bases from J, with 4 bases in between. This CDR3 has 11 residues. The CDR3 DNA is TGTGCCAGCAGTCTCCACAATGAGCAGTTCTTC. It specifies CASSLHNEQFF.

This rearrangement joins TRBV2 to TRBJ2-2; 9 bases line up with TRBD1. Germline V gene data show CDR1 as SNHLY and CDR2 as FYNNEI. Losses at the gene ends were 6 bases for V and 4 bases for J; bases not matched to a gene: 3. This CDR3 comprises 14 residues. CDR3 amino acids: CASRSDRGTGELFF. As DNA, the CDR3 is TGTGCCAGCAGGTCGGACAGGGGCACCGGGGAGCTGTTTTTT.

The chain recombines TRBV24-1 with TRBJ1-5, with D unclear. The V gene lost 9 bases and the J gene lost 7 bases, with 15 bases spanning the gap. This CDR3 region has 13 residues. Looked up from germline, CDR1 is KGHDR and CDR2 is SFDVKD. The CDR3 region is CATSGSRYQPQHF. CDR3 coding DNA: TGTGCCACCTCAGGTTCGCGTTACCAGCCCCAGCATTTT.

The rearrangement joins TRBV12-5 to TRBJ2-7; D call uncertain. The CDR3 has 12 residues. The V gene's germline CDR1 is LGHNT and CDR2 FRNRAP. V was trimmed by 2 bases and J by 4 bases, leaving 6 bases between them. CDR3 sequence (DNA): TGTGCTAGTGGTTTGTCTTCGTACGAGCAGTACTTC. Protein: CASGLSSYEQYF.

This clonotype was recorded a few times. The chain links TRBV28 to TRBJ2-3, with a possible D match to TRBD2 (7 bases). V was shortened by 10 bases and J by 1 base, with 18 bases between the two germline ends. The CDR3 length is 15 residues. Germline CDR1 and CDR2: MDHEN and SYDVKM. The DNA for the CDR3 is TGTGCCACGAGGGGGGGAGGGCCCGGCACAGATACGCAGTATTTT. This sequence encodes CATRGGGPGTDTQYF.

This clonotype has a handful of counts. The chain links TRBV7-9 to TRBJ1-5, with D uncertain. Germline V gives CDR1 SEHNR, CDR2 FQNEAQ (reference sequence). Trimming took 6 bases from V and 4 from J, leaving 10 bases between them. The CDR3 extends over 13 amino acids. The CDR3 region has the DNA TGTGCCAGCAGTATAGGGAGGAATCAGCCCCAGCATTTT. Translation gives CASSIGRNQPQHF.

This clonotype was recorded at least ten times. The genes are TRBV6-5 and TRBJ1-1; D call uncertain. Germline loops: CDR1 MNHEY, CDR2 SVGAGI. This CDR3 has 13 amino acids. The V and J ends lost 3 bases and 0 bases respectively, with 5 bases between them. The CDR3 spells CASSYELNTEAFF. The CDR3 region has the DNA TGTGCCAGCAGTTATGAGCTGAACACTGAAGCTTTCTTT.

The V gene is TRBV19, the J gene TRBJ1-3; D is unclear. This CDR3 has 15 residues. Germline V gene lookup returns CDR1 LNHDA and CDR2 SQIVND (reference sequence). V lost 2 bases to trimming and J lost 0 bases, with 8 bases between them. Here the CDR3 DNA reads TGTGCCAGTAGTATACCGGGCAGCTCTGGAAACACCATATATTTT. This gives the protein CASSIPGSSGNTIYF.

V usage is TRBV18 and J usage is TRBJ2-3; tentative D call: TRBD1 (6 bases). Germline lookup yields CDR1 KGHSH and CDR2 LQKENI. Trimming stripped 2 bases from V and 1 base from J, with 10 bases between. The CDR3 consists of 15 residues. The chain's CDR3 is CASSPGQGRTDTQYF. CDR3 DNA: TGTGCCAGCTCACCAGGGCAGGGGCGCACAGATACGCAGTATTTT.

This chain joins TRBV7-9 and TRBJ2-1; D is perhaps TRBD2 (6 bases). Trimming took 4 bases from V and 12 from J, leaving 31 bases between them. CDR1 and CDR2 (germline): SEHNR, FQNEAQ (reference sequence). The CDR3 covers 18 residues. The CDR3 loop is CASSSLRDSRPRGGGQFF. CDR3 DNA: TGTGCCAGCAGCTCTCTCCGGGACTCGCGGCCCCGGGGAGGTGGGCAGTTCTTC. Together with reference TRBV7-9 and TRBJ2-1, the CDR3 gives the full variable domain: DTGVSQNPRHKITKRGQNVTFRCDPISEHNRLYWYRQTLGQGPEFLTYFQNEAQLEKSRLLSDRFSAERPKGSFSTLEIQRTEQGDSAMYLCASSSLRDSRPRGGGQFFGPGTRLTVL.

This clonotype was counted many times. This chain links TRBV3-1 with TRBJ2-5; 8 nucleotides agree with TRBD1. The germline V gene has CDR1 LGHDT and CDR2 YNNKEL (reference sequence). The ends lost 3 bases at V and 5 bases at J; junction bases unmatched: 20. There are 19 residues in the CDR3. The CDR3 protein is CASSQPGGVLRAVGETQYF. In DNA, the CDR3 is TGTGCCAGCAGCCAGCCAGGGGGCGTACTCCGAGCCGTCGGGGAGACCCAGTACTTC.

The chain couples TRBV11-2 to TRBJ1-2; 11 nucleotides line up with TRBD1. V lost 5 bases to trimming and J lost 3 bases; unmatched junction nucleotides: 5. The germline V gene encodes CDR1 SGHAT and CDR2 FQNNGV. The CDR3 has 15 amino acids. The CDR3 spells CASSPGTGGDYGYTF. The CDR3 coding sequence is TGTGCCAGCAGCCCTGGGACAGGGGGGGACTATGGCTACACCTTC.

This clonotype came up a few times. V usage is TRBV18 and J usage is TRBJ1-2, with D perhaps matching TRBD1 (5 bases). The ends were cut back, 0 bases at V and 5 bases at J, with 16 bases in the middle. Per the germline V gene, CDR1 is KGHSH and CDR2 is LQKENI. This CDR3 comprises 16 residues. CDR3: CASSPPQGYASYGYTF. DNA of the CDR3: TGTGCCAGCTCACCACCCCAGGGTTATGCGTCGTATGGCTACACCTTC.

This clonotype was observed a handful of times. The chain combines TRBV13 with TRBJ2-5, with 8 bases identical to TRBD2. Germline V gene data show CDR1 as PRHDT and CDR2 as FYEKMQ (reference sequence). V was clipped by 5 bases and J by 0 bases; unmatched bases: 14. The CDR3 contains 18 residues. CDR3 bases: TGTGCCAGCAGCATTGCAGGAAGCGGGAGAGGGTACCAAGAGACCCAGTACTTC. It translates to CASSIAGSGRGYQETQYF.

There are a few counts of this clonotype. This chain links TRBV19 with TRBJ1-4; D is possibly TRBD1 (5 bases). V dropped 5 bases and J dropped 7 bases, with 14 bases sitting between them. The CDR3 is 14 amino acids. CDR1 is LNHDA and CDR2 is SQIVND in the germline V gene (reference sequence). The CDR3 sequence is CASSSRGLGEKLFF. CDR3 DNA: TGTGCCAGTAGTTCTAGGGGTTTGGGTGAAAAACTGTTTTTT.

In DNA, the CDR3 is TGTGCCAGCAGCCCCCCCGTGCGGGAGGCCCACTACGAGCAGTACTTC. Translated, it gives CASSPPVREAHYEQYF. The gene calls are TRBV12-3 or TRBV12-4 and TRBJ2-7, with 8 bases matching TRBD2. The V gene end was trimmed by 6 bases and the J gene end by 3 bases; junction bases not matched to a gene: 13. This CDR3 contains 16 residues.

This sequence joins TRBV20-1 and TRBJ1-2; no clear D. V was cut by 6 bases and J by 2 bases, with 10 bases left in between. The germline V gene has CDR1 DFQATT and CDR2 SNEGSKA (reference sequence). This CDR3 has 12 amino acids. CDR3 loop: CSARGWNYGYTF. CDR3 sequence (DNA): TGCAGTGCCCGAGGGTGGAACTATGGCTACACCTTC.

The chain links TRBV5-1 to TRBJ1-1; no clear D gene. Germline V gene lookup returns CDR1 SGHRS and CDR2 YFSETQ. V was clipped by 0 bases and J by 6 bases, with 12 bases between them. CDR3 length equals 14 residues. CDR3 DNA: TGCGCCAGCAGCTTGGTGGCAGGATCCCCTGAAGCTTTCTTT. Translated: CASSLVAGSPEAFF.

In its sample, this clonotype was seen a few times. The V call is TRBV25-1, the J call TRBJ1-1; maybe TRBD1 (5 bases). V dropped 1 base and J dropped 1 base, with 10 bases sitting between them. The CDR3 covers 15 residues. Per the germline V gene, CDR1 is MGHDK and CDR2 is SYGVNS. The DNA of the CDR3 is TGTGCCAGCAGTGAATCGAGAGGGGCGAACACTGAAGCTTTCTTT. Residues: CASSESRGANTEAFF.

This clonotype was seen only a few times. CDR3 amino acids: CSAPPPDRVPDTQYF. CDR3 nucleotides: TGCAGCGCCCCGCCCCCGGACAGGGTGCCAGATACGCAGTATTTT. The chain is built from TRBV29-1 and TRBJ2-3, with 8 bases identical to TRBD1. This CDR3 contains 15 residues. Germline loops: CDR1 SQVTM, CDR2 ANQGSEA. After removal of 7 bases from V and 4 bases from J, the junction contained 13 bases not matched to a gene.